Following are 30 T cell receptor beta chains from one sample sequenced in a study of blood T cell repertoires in COVID-19. The method was immunoSEQ multiplex PCR; TCRdb's version includes in-frame clones alone and lacks a portion of them. Here the sample spans around 280,000 clones, roughly 86% being singletons. Input material: peripheral blood. Receptors were obtained from a woman aged 25-40 years who had recovered from COVID-19.

The chain couples TRBV4-2 to TRBJ2-2; 14 nucleotides align to TRBD2. This CDR3 has 16 residues. Germline CDR1 reads LGHNA; CDR2 reads YNFKEQ. Trimming took 11 bases from V and 7 from J; bases not matched to a gene: 12. CDR3 nucleotides: TGTGCCTCGCAGGGACTAGCGGGAGCCGAACACGGGGAGCTGTTTTTT. Protein sequence: CASQGLAGAEHGELFF.

This clone appeared once. Within the sample, other DNA sequences also encode this same CDR3. The V and J genes are TRBV4-1 and TRBJ2-7; possibly TRBD2 for D (6 bases). Trimming cost V 3 bases and J 0 bases, with 6 bases left between them. Germline V gene lookup returns CDR1 MGHRA and CDR2 YSYEKL. The CDR3 is made up of 13 amino acids. The CDR3 DNA sequence: TGCGCCAGCAGCCAGGGACTCTCCTACGAGCAGTACTTC. Translated, it gives CASSQGLSYEQYF.

This chain links TRBV6-6 with TRBJ2-5; D might be TRBD2 (5 bases). Germline V gene lookup returns CDR1 MNHNY and CDR2 SVGAGI (reference sequence). This CDR3 has 14 amino acids. V gave up 6 bases and J gave up 4 bases, with 15 bases separating them. The CDR3 nucleotides read TGTGCCAGCAGCGACGAGGGTAGCTCAGAGACCCAGTACTTC. It yields the protein CASSDEGSSETQYF.

This clone was recorded only once. This sequence joins TRBV3-1 (or the pseudogene TRBV3-2) and TRBJ1-1; TRBD1 is a possible D gene (5 bases). V shed 4 bases and J shed 5 bases, with 11 bases lying between them. CDR1 is LGHDT, CDR2 YNNKEL, per germline (reference sequence). The CDR3 has 13 residues. The CDR3 DNA is TGTGCCAGCAGCCTGTCGGGGGAGACTGAAGCTTTCTTT. This sequence encodes CASSLSGETEAFF.

The chain carries TRBV7-2 and TRBJ1-5, with a tentative D call TRBD1 (5 bases). Germline values: CDR1 SGHTA, CDR2 FQGNSA. The CDR3 is 15 amino acids. The germline V and J ends were trimmed by 2 bases and 1 base, with 9 bases remaining between them. The CDR3 reads CASSLNRGSNQPQHF. As DNA, the CDR3 is TGTGCCAGCAGCTTAAATCGGGGGAGCAATCAGCCCCAGCATTTT.

This clone was detected once. The chain joins TRBV19 to TRBJ1-5; 7 bases are a match to TRBD1. V dropped 3 bases and J dropped 10; count of bases not matched to a gene: 12. This CDR3 spans 15 amino acids. Looked up from germline, CDR1 is LNHDA and CDR2 is SQIVND (reference sequence). This chain's CDR3 is CASSIAPGGQSPQHF. As DNA, the CDR3 is TGTGCCAGTAGTATTGCCCCCGGGGGACAGTCACCCCAGCATTTT.

This chain joins TRBV4-1 and TRBJ1-3; TRBD1 might be the D (5 bases). V lost 0 bases to trimming and J lost 4 bases, with 22 bases between them. The CDR3 spans 19 residues. Germline lookup yields CDR1 MGHRA and CDR2 YSYEKL. CDR3 protein: CASSQERWLTETRGNTIYF. CDR3 sequence (DNA): TGCGCCAGCAGCCAAGAACGCTGGCTGACAGAGACTCGAGGAAACACCATATATTTT.

This clone turned up a few times. The V call is TRBV4-1, the J call TRBJ1-2; 10 nucleotides align to TRBD1. Germline V lookup: CDR1 MGHRA, CDR2 YSYEKL. V lost 1 base to trimming and J lost 7 bases; unmatched junction nucleotides: 6. There are 15 residues in the CDR3. The CDR3 loop is CASSQVGTGVFGYTF. CDR3 bases: TGCGCCAGCAGCCAAGTGGGGACAGGGGTTTTTGGCTACACCTTC.

The DNA of the CDR3 is TGTGCCAGCAGCCAGGACAGGGCGAGCACAGATACGCAGTATTTT. It encodes CASSQDRASTDTQYF. The chain couples TRBV5-4 to TRBJ2-3; 8 positions agree with TRBD1. The germline CDR1 and CDR2 sequences are SGHNT and YYREEE (reference sequence). The CDR3 contains 15 residues. V lost 4 bases and J lost 0; bases outside the gene matches: 4.

This rearrangement joins TRBV11-2 to TRBJ2-5; D possibly corresponds to TRBD2 (5 bases). CDR1 and CDR2 (germline): SGHAT, FQNNGV. Trimming stripped 3 bases from V and 4 bases from J, with 18 bases between. This CDR3 is 16 amino acids long. CDR3 coding DNA: TGTGCCAGCAGCTTCAACGGACTCGCGCCCCCAGAGACCCAGTACTTC. This codes for CASSFNGLAPPETQYF.

The V gene is TRBV6-5, the J gene TRBJ2-5, with TRBD1 matching over 8 bases. V was clipped by 2 bases and J by 2 bases; unmatched bases: 4. The CDR3 consists of 15 residues. Germline V CDR1 and CDR2: MNHEY, SVGAGI. CDR3 in amino acids: CASSYEGDRQETQYF. CDR3 DNA: TGTGCCAGCAGTTACGAAGGGGACAGGCAAGAGACCCAGTACTTC.

This clone showed up just once. The CDR3 loop reads CARPLLSGTEYQPQHF. CDR3 bases: TGTGCCAGGCCCCTCCTATCCGGGACAGAATATCAGCCCCAGCATTTT. The rearrangement uses TRBV2 and TRBJ1-5; 7 positions agree with TRBD1. This CDR3 comprises 16 residues. With 9 bases clipped from V and 5 bases from J, the junction kept 16 bases outside the gene matches. CDR1 is SNHLY, CDR2 FYNNEI, per germline.

The gene calls are TRBV4-1 and TRBJ1-3; 8 bases agree with TRBD1. V dropped 2 bases and J dropped 8; count of bases not matched to a gene: 5. Germline V gene sequence: CDR1 MGHRA, CDR2 YSYEKL. The CDR3 sequence is 14 residues long. The CDR3 sequence is CASSQPQGAHTIYF. DNA of the CDR3: TGCGCCAGCAGCCAACCGCAGGGGGCCCACACCATATATTTT.

Here the CDR3 DNA reads TGCGCCAGCAGTGTCGGACAGCGGTCGCGGTTGGGGGCTGAGCAGTACTTC. Protein product: CASSVGQRSRLGAEQYF. The chain couples TRBV10-2 to TRBJ2-7; tentative D call: TRBD1 (6 bases). There are 17 residues in the CDR3. Trimming left V 4 bases short and J 7 bases short, with 26 bases between. Germline values: CDR1 WSHSY, CDR2 SAAADI.

This clone appeared once. This rearrangement joins TRBV5-1 to TRBJ2-3; possibly TRBD2 for D (6 bases). Trimming pared 0 bases from V and 2 bases from J, leaving 13 bases between. Germline V lookup: CDR1 SGHRS, CDR2 YFSETQ. The CDR3 loop spans 16 amino acids. CDR3 amino acids: CASSLDGGTDTDTQYF. The CDR3 coding sequence is TGCGCCAGCAGCTTGGATGGGGGGACTGACACAGATACGCAGTATTTT.

The CDR3, as DNA: TGTGCCAGCAGTCCAGACAGGGGCTCTGGAAACACCATATATTTT. It encodes CASSPDRGSGNTIYF. The V gene is TRBV27, the J gene TRBJ1-3; 8 nucleotides align to TRBD1. Germline CDR1 MNHEY, CDR2 SMNVEV (reference sequence). The CDR3 totals 15 residues. V lost 5 bases, J lost 0 bases, and 3 bases stayed unmatched.

A word on this clone: Other nucleotide sequences in the sample specify the same CDR3. The V and J genes are TRBV5-6 and TRBJ1-2, with 9 bases fitting TRBD1. Germline assignment: CDR1 SGHDT and CDR2 YYEEEE. CDR3 length: 13 residues. Unmatched junction bases numbered 2, after V lost 4 bases and J lost 4 bases. The CDR3 sequence: CASSAQGAYGYTF. As DNA, the CDR3 is TGTGCCAGCAGCGCACAGGGGGCCTATGGCTACACCTTC. Using reference TRBV5-6 and TRBJ1-2 for the parts outside the CDR3, the full variable domain is DAGVTQSPTHLIKTRGQQVTLRCSPKSGHDTVSWYQQALGQGPQFIFQYYEEEERQRGNFPDRFSGHQFPNYSSELNVNALLLGDSALYLCASSAQGAYGYTFGSGTRLTVV.

This clone was recorded a few times. The genes are TRBV18 and TRBJ2-7, with unresolved D. CDR1 and CDR2 (germline): KGHSH, LQKENI. V lost 0 bases and J lost 0, with 15 bases in between. This CDR3 spans 17 amino acids. CDR3 DNA: TGTGCCAGCTCACCACCGTGGAGTGGGTCTTTCTCCTACGAGCAGTACTTC. Its protein product is CASSPPWSGSFSYEQYF.

V is TRBV15 and J is TRBJ1-4, with 10 bases lining up with TRBD1. V trimming: 5 bases; J trimming: 8 bases; junction bases outside the gene matches: 11. CDR1 and CDR2 (germline): LNHNV, YYDKDF (reference sequence). The CDR3 length is 16 residues. CDR3 in DNA: TGTGCCACCAGCCAAGATCACGGGGGACAGGGGGAAAAACTGTTTTTT. Encoded protein: CATSQDHGGQGEKLFF.

This clone appeared once. This chain links TRBV11-2 with TRBJ2-1, with 10 bases aligning to TRBD1. CDR3 length: 14 residues. With V trimmed by 5 bases and J by 6 bases, 4 bases remained unmatched. The germline CDR1 and CDR2 sequences are SGHAT and FQNNGV. CDR3 nucleotide sequence: TGTGCCAGCAGCCCCCGGACAGGGGGCAATGAGCAGTTCTTC. As protein: CASSPRTGGNEQFF.

This clone occurred a few times. This chain uses TRBV4-1 with TRBJ2-3; TRBD2 matches 14 bases. Germline V gene sequence: CDR1 MGHRA, CDR2 YSYEKL. CDR3 length equals 21 residues. V lost 0 bases, J lost 4 bases, and 15 bases stayed unmatched. The DNA for the CDR3 is TGCGCCAGCAGCCAAGAGTTGGCGGGACTAGCGGGGGTTAGGGACTCAGATACGCAGTATTTT. It is translated as CASSQELAGLAGVRDSDTQYF.

This clone was seen more than once but under ten times. J is TRBJ1-1 and V is TRBV6-1; D is uncertain. Germline V gene lookup returns CDR1 MNHNS and CDR2 SASEGT. The CDR3 is 15 amino acids. Deletions cut 0 bases from V and 1 base from J, with 9 bases between. In DNA form, the CDR3 reads TGTGCCAGCAGTGAAGCGATGAACAAGAACACTGAAGCTTTCTTT. It is translated as CASSEAMNKNTEAFF.

This clone was seen only once. The chain has TRBV27 and TRBJ2-5, with TRBD2 identical over 7 bases. CDR1 is MNHEY, CDR2 SMNVEV, per germline (reference sequence). The J segment lost 2 bases and the V segment lost 4 bases, leaving 7 bases of the junction unmatched. This CDR3 comprises 15 residues. The CDR3 loop is CASSSRTRGQETQYF. The CDR3 DNA reads TGTGCCAGCAGTTCCCGGACTAGAGGGCAAGAGACCCAGTACTTC.

V and J are TRBV6-5 and TRBJ1-1; unclear D gene. Trimming removed 2 bases at V and 4 bases at J, with 8 bases between. Germline CDR1 is MNHEY and CDR2 is SVGAGI. CDR3 length: 13 amino acids. CDR3 sequence: CASSYGWSTEAFF. The CDR3 nucleotides are TGTGCCAGCAGTTACGGTTGGAGCACTGAAGCTTTCTTT.

The V and J genes are TRBV10-3 and TRBJ1-6; possibly TRBD1 for D (5 bases). CDR3 length: 14 amino acids. The V and J ends lost 8 bases and 0 bases respectively, with 8 bases between them. CDR1 and CDR2 (germline): ENHRY, SYGVKD. CDR3 coding DNA: TGTGCCATCGGGGGGGGCTCCTATAATTCACCCCTCCACTTT. It codes for CAIGGGSYNSPLHF.

The rearrangement uses TRBV27 and TRBJ1-2; D is uncertain. The V and J ends lost 8 bases and 8 bases respectively, with 12 bases between them. This CDR3 is 11 amino acids long. CDR1 is MNHEY and CDR2 is SMNVEV in the germline V gene (reference sequence). Written as DNA, the CDR3 is TGTGCCAGCTTCTATCCGGGAGGCTACACCTTC. Translated, it gives CASFYPGGYTF.

This clone was picked up one time. The chain combines TRBV2 with TRBJ2-7, with D maybe TRBD1 (5 bases). Germline V gene data show CDR1 as SNHLY and CDR2 as FYNNEI. This CDR3 region has 15 residues. Trimming pared 3 bases from V and 7 bases from J, leaving 19 bases between. CDR3 sequence: CASSDTAGSWKEQYF. CDR3 in DNA: TGTGCCAGCAGTGATACCGCAGGGTCGTGGAAAGAGCAGTACTTC.

The chain recombines TRBV7-9 with TRBJ2-7; 10 bases line up with TRBD1. V was pared by 5 bases and J by 9 bases, with 13 bases of the junction left unmatched. Germline V gene lookup returns CDR1 SEHNR and CDR2 FQNEAQ (reference sequence). CDR3 length: 15 residues. This CDR3 reads CASSTGQGESPPQYF. CDR3 DNA: TGTGCCAGCAGCACCGGACAGGGGGAGTCCCCCCCGCAGTACTTC.

V gene TRBV5-1 combines with J gene TRBJ1-2, with 11 bases lining up with TRBD1. Germline loops: CDR1 SGHRS, CDR2 YFSETQ. This CDR3 has 14 amino acids. The trim removed 4 bases at V and 7 bases at J, leaving 6 bases unmatched. For the CDR3, the DNA is TGCGCCAGCAGCCGGGGACAGGGGGGTTTTGGCTACACCTTC. Encoded protein: CASSRGQGGFGYTF.

The chain is built from TRBV15 and TRBJ1-6, with TRBD1 matching over 11 bases. With 7 bases clipped from V and 9 bases from J, the junction kept 8 bases outside the gene matches. This CDR3 contains 15 residues. The germline CDR1 and CDR2 sequences are LNHNV and YYDKDF (reference sequence). CDR3 region: CATNTGTGGLSPLHF. The CDR3 DNA sequence: TGTGCCACCAACACCGGGACAGGGGGACTTTCACCCCTCCACTTT.